This T cell receptor (beta chain) was identified in a study of OX40 agonist ivuxolimab in advanced cancers. The assay was immunoSEQ multiplex PCR, and TCRdb's table has in-frame clones only and misses some. The sample includes more than 50,000 clones, about 81% of them seen just once. The CDR3 has 17 amino acids. Germline CDR1 and CDR2: MNHNS and SASEGT. The junction had 15 bases not matched to a gene; V was cut back by 4 bases and J by 4 bases. The J gene is TRBJ2-7, the V gene TRBV6-1; 8 bases map to TRBD2. The receptor's source is an adult with an advanced solid tumor such as melanoma, head and neck, liver or kidney cancer. The sequencing used CD4+ or CD8+ T cells sorted from blood, collected in a trial of the OX40 agonist ivuxolimab. CDR3 amino acids: CASSAPSGGNIGYEQYF. DNA for the CDR3: TGTGCCAGCAGTGCGCCGTCGGGGGGGAACATCGGGTACGAGCAGTACTTC.